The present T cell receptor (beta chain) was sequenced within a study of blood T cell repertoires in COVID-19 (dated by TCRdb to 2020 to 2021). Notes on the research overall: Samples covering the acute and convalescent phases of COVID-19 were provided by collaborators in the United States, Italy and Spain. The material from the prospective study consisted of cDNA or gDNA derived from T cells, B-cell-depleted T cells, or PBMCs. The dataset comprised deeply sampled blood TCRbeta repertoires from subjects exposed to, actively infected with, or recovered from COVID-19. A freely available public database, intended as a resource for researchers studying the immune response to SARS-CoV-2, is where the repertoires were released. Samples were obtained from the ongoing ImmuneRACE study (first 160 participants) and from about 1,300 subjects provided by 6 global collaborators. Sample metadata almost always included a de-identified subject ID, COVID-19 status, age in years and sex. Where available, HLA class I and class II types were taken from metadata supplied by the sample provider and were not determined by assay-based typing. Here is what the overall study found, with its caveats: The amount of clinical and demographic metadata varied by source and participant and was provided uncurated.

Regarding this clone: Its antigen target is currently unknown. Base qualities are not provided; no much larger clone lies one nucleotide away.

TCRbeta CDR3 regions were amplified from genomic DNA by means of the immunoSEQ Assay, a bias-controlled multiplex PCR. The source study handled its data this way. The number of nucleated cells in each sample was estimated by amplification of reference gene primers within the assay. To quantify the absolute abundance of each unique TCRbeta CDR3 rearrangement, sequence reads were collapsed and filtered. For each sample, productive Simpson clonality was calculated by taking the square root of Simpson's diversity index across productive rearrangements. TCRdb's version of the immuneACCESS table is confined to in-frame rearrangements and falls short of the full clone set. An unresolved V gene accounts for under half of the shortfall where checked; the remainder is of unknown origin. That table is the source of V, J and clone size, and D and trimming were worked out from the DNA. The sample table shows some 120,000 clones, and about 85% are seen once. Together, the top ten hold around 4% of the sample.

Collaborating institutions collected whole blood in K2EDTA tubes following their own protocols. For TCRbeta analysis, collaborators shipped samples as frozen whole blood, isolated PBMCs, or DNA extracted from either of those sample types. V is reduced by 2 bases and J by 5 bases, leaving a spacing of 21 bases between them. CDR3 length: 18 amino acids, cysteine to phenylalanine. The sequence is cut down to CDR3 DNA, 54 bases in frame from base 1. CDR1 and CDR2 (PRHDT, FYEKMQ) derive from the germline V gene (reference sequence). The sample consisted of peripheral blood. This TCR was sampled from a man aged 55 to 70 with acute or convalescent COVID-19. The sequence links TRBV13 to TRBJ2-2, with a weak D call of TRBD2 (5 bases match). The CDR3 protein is CASSLSLRTLSRTGELFF. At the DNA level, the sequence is TGTGCCAGCAGCTTATCCCTCCGGACTCTGAGTAGGACCGGGGAGCTGTTTTTT.